This record concerns one T cell receptor beta chain sequence. This record belongs to a study of sequential checkpoint blockade in melanoma. Study details: First-line arms were nivolumab then ipilimumab, or the reverse, randomized 1:1.

The CDR3 covers 15 residues. Germline values: CDR1 SGHAT, CDR2 FQNNGV. Assay used: immunoSEQ multiplex PCR; TCRdb lists only in-frame clones, some missing. Of roughly 30,000 clones in the sample, more than 80% were seen once. As for treatment: randomized to nivolumab then ipilimumab (arm A) or the reverse (arm B). The TCR originated in a human donor with melanoma. The source material was CD8+ T cells sorted from blood (inferred from file names), sampled from a patient given nivolumab and ipilimumab in sequence. The chain is built from TRBV11-2 and TRBJ2-5; TRBD2 matches at 7 bases. The J call may not be correct, given that the DNA end is closer to TRBJ2-7. Written as DNA, the CDR3 is TGTGCCAGCAGCAGTGGGCTAGCGGAGCCCTACGAGCAGTACTTC. As protein: CASSSGLAEPYEQYF.